This T cell receptor (beta chain) was captured in a study of T cell responses to AZD1222 COVID-19 vaccine. The assay was immunoSEQ multiplex PCR, and TCRdb's table has in-frame clones only and misses some. The sample records approximately 150,000 clones, about 90% being singletons. Study-wide results and limits: Nearly half of spike-specific TCRs reportedly target unmutated variant regions. Repertoire collection took place solely once the T cell response had peaked.

Between the trimmed V and J ends, which lost 2 bases and 5 bases, there was a span of 16 bases. Per the germline V gene, CDR1 is GTSNPN and CDR2 is SVGIG (reference sequence). The CDR3 is made up of 14 amino acids. As regards this clone: The target antigen is unknown.

The sequence derives from an adult in good health. The J gene is TRBJ2-7, the V gene TRBV30, with unresolved D. Sequenced here: peripheral blood, sampled on day 0 of MenACWY control vaccination. This CDR3 is CAWSPGPRIDEQYF. The CDR3 coding sequence is TGTGCCTGGAGTCCGGGCCCCCGGATCGACGAGCAGTACTTC. Filled out from reference TRBV30 and TRBJ2-7, the complete variable domain reads SQTIHQWPATLVQPVGSPLSLECTVEGTSNPNLYWYRQAAGRGLQLLFYSVGIGQISSEVPQNLSASRPQDRQFILSSKKLLLSDSGFYLCAWSPGPRIDEQYFGPGTRLTVT.